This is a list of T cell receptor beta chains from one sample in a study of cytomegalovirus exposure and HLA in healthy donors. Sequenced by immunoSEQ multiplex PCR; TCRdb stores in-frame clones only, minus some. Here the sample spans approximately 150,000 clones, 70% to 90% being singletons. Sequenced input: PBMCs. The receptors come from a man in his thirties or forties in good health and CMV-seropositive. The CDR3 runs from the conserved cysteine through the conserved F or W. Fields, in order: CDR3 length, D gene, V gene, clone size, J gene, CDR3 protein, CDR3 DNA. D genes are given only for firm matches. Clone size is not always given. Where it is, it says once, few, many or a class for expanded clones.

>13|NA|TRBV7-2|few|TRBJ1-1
CASSKRTSTEAFF
TGTGCCAGCAGCAAACGGACAAGCACTGAAGCTTTCTTT
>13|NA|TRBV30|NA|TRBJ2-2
CAWSVLVTGELFF
TGTGCCTGGAGTGTACTGGTCACCGGGGAGCTGTTTTTT
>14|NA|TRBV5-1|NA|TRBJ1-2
CASSLGDGLYGYTF
TGCGCCAGCAGCTTGGGAGACGGACTGTATGGCTACACCTTC
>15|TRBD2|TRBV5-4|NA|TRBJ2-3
CASSPSGRRTDTQYF
TGTGCCAGCAGCCCCAGCGGGAGGAGGACAGATACGCAGTATTTT
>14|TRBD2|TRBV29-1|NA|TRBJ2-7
CSVVTTSGSYEQYF
TGCAGCGTTGTCACGACTAGCGGGAGTTACGAGCAGTACTTC
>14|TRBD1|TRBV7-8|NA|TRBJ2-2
CASSVDRGTGELFF
TGTGCCAGCAGCGTGGACAGGGGAACCGGGGAGCTGTTTTTT
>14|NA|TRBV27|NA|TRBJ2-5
CASSFERSGGTQYF
TGTGCCAGCAGTTTTGAACGTTCCGGAGGGACCCAGTACTTC
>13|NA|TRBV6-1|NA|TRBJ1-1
CASSLQMNTEAFF
TGTGCCAGCAGTTTACAGATGAACACTGAAGCTTTCTTT
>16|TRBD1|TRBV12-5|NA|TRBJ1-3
CASGTGQGSSGNTIYF
TGTGCTAGTGGCACGGGACAGGGAAGCTCTGGAAACACCATATATTTT
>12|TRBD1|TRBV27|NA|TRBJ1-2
CASRGQGYGYTF
TGTGCCAGCAGAGGACAGGGCTATGGCTACACCTTC
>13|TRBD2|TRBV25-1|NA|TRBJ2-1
CASTLAGINEQFF
TGTGCCAGCACCCTAGCGGGGATCAATGAGCAGTTCTTC
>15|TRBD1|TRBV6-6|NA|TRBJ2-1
CASTPGQGAYNEQFF
TGTGCCAGCACCCCGGGGCAGGGGGCCTACAATGAGCAGTTCTTC
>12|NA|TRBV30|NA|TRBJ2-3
CAWSAVTDTQYF
TGTGCCTGGAGTGCGGTCACAGATACGCAGTATTTT
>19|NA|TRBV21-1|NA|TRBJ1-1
CASSNPSGDRPETNTEAFF
TGTGCCAGCAGCAATCCCTCGGGGGACAGGCCGGAAACGAACACTGAAGCTTTCTTT
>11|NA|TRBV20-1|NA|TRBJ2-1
CSARTVNEQFF
TGCAGTGCGCGGACTGTCAATGAGCAGTTCTTC
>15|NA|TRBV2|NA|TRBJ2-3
CASSRSGRSADTQYF
TGTGCCAGCAGCAGATCAGGGAGGAGTGCAGATACGCAGTATTTT
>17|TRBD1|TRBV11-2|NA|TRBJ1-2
CASSPRGARRLGYGYTF
TGTGCCAGCAGCCCCAGGGGGGCCCGACGTCTCGGCTATGGCTACACCTTC
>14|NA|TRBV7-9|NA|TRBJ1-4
CASSQRGWDEKLFF
TGTGCCAGCAGCCAGAGAGGCTGGGATGAAAAACTGTTTTTT
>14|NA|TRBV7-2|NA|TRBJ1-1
CASSAMIGGAEAFF
TGTGCCAGCAGCGCAATGATCGGGGGGGCTGAAGCTTTCTTT
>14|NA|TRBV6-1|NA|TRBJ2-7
CASIKRAGVPRQYF
TGTGCCAGCATCAAACGGGCAGGGGTCCCAAGGCAGTACTTC
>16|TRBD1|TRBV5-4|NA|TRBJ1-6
CASSLSMQGGISPLHF
TGTGCCAGCAGCTTGAGTATGCAGGGGGGTATTTCACCCCTCCACTTT
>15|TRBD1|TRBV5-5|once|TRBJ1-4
CASSLVDRANEKLFF
TGTGCCAGCAGTTTGGTTGACAGGGCCAATGAAAAACTGTTTTTT
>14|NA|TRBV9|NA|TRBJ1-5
CASSVGGVGQPQHF
TGTGCCAGCAGCGTAGGGGGGGTGGGTCAGCCCCAGCATTTT
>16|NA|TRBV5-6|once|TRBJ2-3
CASSLETRSGPDTQYF
TGTGCCAGCAGCTTAGAGACTAGATCGGGGCCAGATACGCAGTATTTT
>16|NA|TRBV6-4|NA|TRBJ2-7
CASKPAGTLIFNEQYF
TGTGCCAGCAAACCGGCTGGGACTCTCATCTTCAACGAGCAGTACTTC
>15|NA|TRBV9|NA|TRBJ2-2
CASSVGGTITGELFF
TGTGCCAGCAGCGTAGGTGGAACTATCACCGGGGAGCTGTTTTTT
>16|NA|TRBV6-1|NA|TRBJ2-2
CASSDASAYGTGELFF
TGTGCCAGCAGTGATGCTAGCGCTTATGGGACCGGGGAGCTGTTTTTT
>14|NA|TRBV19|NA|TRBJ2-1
CASEESTAYNEQFF
TGTGCCAGCGAGGAGTCCACGGCTTACAATGAGCAGTTCTTC
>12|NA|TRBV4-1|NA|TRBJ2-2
CASSPDRGELFF
TGCGCCAGCAGCCCCGACAGGGGGGAGCTGTTTTTT
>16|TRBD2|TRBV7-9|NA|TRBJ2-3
CASSLGVRLAGDTQYF
TGTGCCAGCAGCTTAGGGGTAAGACTAGCCGGAGATACGCAGTATTTT